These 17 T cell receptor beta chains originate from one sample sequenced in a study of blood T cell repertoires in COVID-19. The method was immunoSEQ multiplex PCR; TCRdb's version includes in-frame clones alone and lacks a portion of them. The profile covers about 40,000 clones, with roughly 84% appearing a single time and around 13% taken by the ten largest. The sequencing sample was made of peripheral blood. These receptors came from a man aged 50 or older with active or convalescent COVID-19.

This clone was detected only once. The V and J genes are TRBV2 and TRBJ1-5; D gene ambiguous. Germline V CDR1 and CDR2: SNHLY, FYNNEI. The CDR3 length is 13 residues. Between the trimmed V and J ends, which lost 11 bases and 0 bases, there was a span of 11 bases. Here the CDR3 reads CAAHSYSNQPQHF. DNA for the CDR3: TGTGCCGCACATAGCTATAGCAATCAGCCCCAGCATTTT.

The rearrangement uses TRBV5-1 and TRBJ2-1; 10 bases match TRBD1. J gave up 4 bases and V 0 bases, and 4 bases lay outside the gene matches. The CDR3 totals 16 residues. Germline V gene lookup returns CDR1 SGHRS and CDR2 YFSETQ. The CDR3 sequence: CASSLARQGAYNEQFF. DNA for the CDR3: TGCGCCAGCAGCTTGGCGAGACAGGGGGCTTACAATGAGCAGTTCTTC.

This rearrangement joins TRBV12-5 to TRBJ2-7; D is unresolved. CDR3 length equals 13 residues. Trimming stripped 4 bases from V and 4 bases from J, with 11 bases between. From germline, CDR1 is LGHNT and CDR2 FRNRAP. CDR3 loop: CASGSMALYEQYF. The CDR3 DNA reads TGTGCTAGTGGTTCGATGGCCCTTTACGAGCAGTACTTC.

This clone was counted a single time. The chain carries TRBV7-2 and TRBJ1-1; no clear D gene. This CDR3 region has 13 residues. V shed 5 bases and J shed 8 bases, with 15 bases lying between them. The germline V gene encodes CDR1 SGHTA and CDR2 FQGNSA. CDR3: CASSPRTYGEAFF. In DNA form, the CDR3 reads TGTGCCAGCAGCCCGCGGACTTACGGGGAAGCTTTCTTT.

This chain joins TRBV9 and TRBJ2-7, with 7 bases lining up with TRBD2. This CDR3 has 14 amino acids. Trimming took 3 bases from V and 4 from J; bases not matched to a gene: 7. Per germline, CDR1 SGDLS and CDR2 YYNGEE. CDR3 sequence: CASSGASGTYEQYF. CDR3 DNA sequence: TGTGCCAGCAGCGGTGCTAGCGGAACTTACGAGCAGTACTTC.

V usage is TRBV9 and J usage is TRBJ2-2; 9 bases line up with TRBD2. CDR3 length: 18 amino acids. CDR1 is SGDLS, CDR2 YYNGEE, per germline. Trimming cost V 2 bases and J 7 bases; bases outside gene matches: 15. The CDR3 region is CASSVGIAGAPGDGELFF. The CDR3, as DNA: TGTGCCAGCAGCGTTGGAATAGCGGGGGCCCCTGGTGACGGGGAGCTGTTTTTT.

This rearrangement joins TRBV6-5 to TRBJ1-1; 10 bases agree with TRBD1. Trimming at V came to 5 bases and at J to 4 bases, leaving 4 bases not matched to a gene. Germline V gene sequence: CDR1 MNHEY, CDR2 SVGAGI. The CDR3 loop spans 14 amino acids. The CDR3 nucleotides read TGTGCCAGCAGTAAGGGACAGGGGTTCACTGAAGCTTTCTTT. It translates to CASSKGQGFTEAFF.

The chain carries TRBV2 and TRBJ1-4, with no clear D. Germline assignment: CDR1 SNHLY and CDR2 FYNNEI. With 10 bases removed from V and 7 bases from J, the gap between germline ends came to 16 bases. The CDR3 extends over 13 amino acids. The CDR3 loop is CATSKENGEKLFF. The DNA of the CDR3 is TGTGCCACCTCAAAGGAGAACGGTGAAAAACTGTTTTTT.

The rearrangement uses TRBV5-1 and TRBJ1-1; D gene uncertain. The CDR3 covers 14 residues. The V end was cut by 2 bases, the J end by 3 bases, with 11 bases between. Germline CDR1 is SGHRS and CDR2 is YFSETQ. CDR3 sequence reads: CASSLMVGDTEAFF. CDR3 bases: TGCGCCAGCAGCTTAATGGTTGGAGACACTGAAGCTTTCTTT.

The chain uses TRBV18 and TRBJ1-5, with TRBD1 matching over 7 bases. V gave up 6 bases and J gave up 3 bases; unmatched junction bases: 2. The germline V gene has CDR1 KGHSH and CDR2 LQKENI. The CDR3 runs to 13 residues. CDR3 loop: CASSGQANQPQHF. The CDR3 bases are TGTGCCAGCTCCGGACAGGCCAATCAGCCCCAGCATTTT.

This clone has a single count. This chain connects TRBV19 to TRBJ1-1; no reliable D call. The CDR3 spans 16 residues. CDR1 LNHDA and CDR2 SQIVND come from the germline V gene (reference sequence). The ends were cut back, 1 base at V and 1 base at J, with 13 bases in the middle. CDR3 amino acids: CASSIARRGQNTEAFF. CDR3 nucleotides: TGTGCCAGTAGTATAGCTCGGCGGGGTCAGAACACTGAAGCTTTCTTT. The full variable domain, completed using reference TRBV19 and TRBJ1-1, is DGGITQSPKYLFRKEGQNVTLSCEQNLNHDAMYWYRQDPGQGLRLIYYSQIVNDFQKGDIAEGYSVSREKKESFPLTVTSAQKNPTAFYLCASSIARRGQNTEAFFGQGTRLTVV.

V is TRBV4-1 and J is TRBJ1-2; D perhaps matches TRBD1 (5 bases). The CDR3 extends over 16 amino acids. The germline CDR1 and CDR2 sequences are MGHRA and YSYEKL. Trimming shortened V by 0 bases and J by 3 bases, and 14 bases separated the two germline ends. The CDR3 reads CASSQEPGTAYYGYTF. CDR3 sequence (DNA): TGCGCCAGCAGCCAAGAACCCGGGACTGCCTACTATGGCTACACCTTC.

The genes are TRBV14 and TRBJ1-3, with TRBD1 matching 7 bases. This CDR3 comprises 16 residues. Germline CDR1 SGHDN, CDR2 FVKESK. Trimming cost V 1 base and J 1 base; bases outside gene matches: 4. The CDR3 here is CASSQGTGPSGNTIYF. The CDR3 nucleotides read TGTGCCAGCAGCCAAGGGACAGGACCATCTGGAAACACCATATATTTT.

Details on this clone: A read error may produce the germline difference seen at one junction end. In DNA, the CDR3 is TGCGCCAGCAGCGAGTTAGCGGGGGCAAGCTCCTACGAGCAGTACTTC. As protein: CASSELAGASSYEQYF. The V gene is TRBV10-2, the J gene TRBJ2-7; 9 nucleotides line up with TRBD2. The CDR3 loop spans 16 amino acids. Per germline, CDR1 WSHSY and CDR2 SAAADI.

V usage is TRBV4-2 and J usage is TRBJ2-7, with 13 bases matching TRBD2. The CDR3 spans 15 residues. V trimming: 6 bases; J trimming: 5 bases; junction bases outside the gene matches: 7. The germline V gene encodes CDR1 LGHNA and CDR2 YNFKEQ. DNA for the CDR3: TGTGCCAGCAGTAAACTAGCGGGGGGGCCCGACGAGCAGTACTTC. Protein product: CASSKLAGGPDEQYF.

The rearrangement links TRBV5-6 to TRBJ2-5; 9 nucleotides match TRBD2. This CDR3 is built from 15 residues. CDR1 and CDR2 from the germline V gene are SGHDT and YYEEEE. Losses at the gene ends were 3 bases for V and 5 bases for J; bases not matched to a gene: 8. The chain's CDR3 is CASSSYSGGGETQYF. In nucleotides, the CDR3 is TGTGCCAGCAGCTCCTATAGCGGGGGTGGGGAGACCCAGTACTTC.

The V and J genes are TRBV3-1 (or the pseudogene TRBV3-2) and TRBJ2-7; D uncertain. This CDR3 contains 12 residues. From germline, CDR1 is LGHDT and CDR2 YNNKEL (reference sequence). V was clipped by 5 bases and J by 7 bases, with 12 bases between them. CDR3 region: CASSFEKREQYF. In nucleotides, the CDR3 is TGTGCCAGCAGCTTTGAGAAACGTGAGCAGTACTTC.